This T cell receptor (beta chain) comes out of a study of beta chain features in type 1 diabetes. What was sequenced were expressed TCRB transcripts, since all of the isolated RNA had been reverse transcribed. Sequenced by immunoSEQ multiplex PCR; TCRdb stores in-frame clones only, minus some. The sample contains some 240,000 clones, about 11% of which appear only once. The V gene's germline CDR1 is SEHNR and CDR2 FQNEAQ (reference sequence). The V and J ends lost 5 bases and 13 bases, in that order; junction bases with no gene match: 9. The CDR3 is 13 amino acids. Sample: central memory CD4+ T cells from blood. The receptor was derived from a man younger than 30 in good health. The chain links TRBV7-9 to TRBJ2-1; 9 bases are shared with TRBD2. CDR3 residues: CASSPAGTSRQFF. DNA for the CDR3: TGTGCCAGCAGCCCCGCCGGGACTAGCCGTCAGTTCTTC. The full variable domain, in which reference TRBV7-9 and TRBJ2-1 provide the parts outside the CDR3, is DTGVSQNPRHKITKRGQNVTFRCDPISEHNRLYWYRQTLGQGPEFLTYFQNEAQLEKSRLLSDRFSAERPKGSFSTLEIQRTEQGDSAMYLCASSPAGTSRQFFGPGTRLTVL.